The sample holds a few counts of the clone carrying this T cell receptor (beta chain). The repertoire was sequenced with immunoSEQ multiplex PCR; TCRdb's copy has only in-frame clones and lacks some. The profile shows about 180,000 clones, approximately 88% of them singletons. This entry comes from a study of blood T cell repertoires in COVID-19. In the study overall: Sources were T cells, B-cell-depleted T cells, or PBMCs; the material itself was cDNA or gDNA.

Adults between roughly 18 and 95 years of age took part from 24 US areas. Grouping used clinical history reported by participants in a survey and questionnaire. Among Cohort 3 donors, those recovered had two negative PCRs, clearance, or symptom resolution. V shed 3 bases and J 6 bases; nucleotides not matched to a gene: 4. Germline V gene lookup returns CDR1 SGHTS and CDR2 YDEGEE. The CDR3 has 15 amino acids. The material sequenced was PBMCs or T cells enriched from blood (not recorded which). The rearrangement joins TRBV5-8 to TRBJ1-5; 12 positions match TRBD1. This receptor was obtained from a woman under 30 who had recovered from COVID-19. The CDR3 loop reads CASSSGQGAGQPQHF. CDR3 DNA: TGTGCCAGCAGCTCGGGACAGGGGGCGGGTCAGCCCCAGCATTTT. Looking up the rest from reference TRBV5-8 and TRBJ1-5 gives the full variable domain: EAGVTQSPTHLIKTRGQQATLRCSPISGHTSVYWYQQALGLGLQFLLWYDEGEERNRGNFPPRFSGRQFPNYSSELNVNALELEDSALYLCASSSGQGAGQPQHFGDGTRLSIL.